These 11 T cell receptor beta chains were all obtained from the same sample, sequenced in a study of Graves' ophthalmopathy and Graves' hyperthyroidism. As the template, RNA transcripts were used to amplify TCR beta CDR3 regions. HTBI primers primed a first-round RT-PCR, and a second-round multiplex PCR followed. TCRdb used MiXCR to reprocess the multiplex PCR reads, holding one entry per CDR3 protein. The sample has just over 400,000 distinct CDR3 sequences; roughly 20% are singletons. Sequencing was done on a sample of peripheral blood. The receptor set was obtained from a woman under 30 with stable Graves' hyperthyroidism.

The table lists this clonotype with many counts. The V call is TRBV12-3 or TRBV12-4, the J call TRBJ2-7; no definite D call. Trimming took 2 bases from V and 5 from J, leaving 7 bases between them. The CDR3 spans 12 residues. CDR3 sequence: CASSLFSDEQYF. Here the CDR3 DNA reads TGTGCCAGCAGTTTATTTTCCGACGAGCAGTACTTC.

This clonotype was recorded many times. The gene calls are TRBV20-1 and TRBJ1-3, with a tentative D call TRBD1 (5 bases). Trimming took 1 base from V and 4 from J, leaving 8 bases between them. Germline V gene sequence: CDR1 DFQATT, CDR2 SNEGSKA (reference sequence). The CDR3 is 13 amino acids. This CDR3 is CSARGGTGNTIYF. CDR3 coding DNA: TGCAGTGCTAGAGGGGGGACGGGAAACACCATATATTTT.

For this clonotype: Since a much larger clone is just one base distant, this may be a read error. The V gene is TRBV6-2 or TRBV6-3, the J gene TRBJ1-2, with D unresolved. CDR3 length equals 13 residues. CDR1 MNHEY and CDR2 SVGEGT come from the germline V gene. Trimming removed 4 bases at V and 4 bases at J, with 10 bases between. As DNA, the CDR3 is TGTGCCAGCAGTTCCAACAACTTCTATGGCTACACCTTC. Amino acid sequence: CASSSNNFYGYTF.

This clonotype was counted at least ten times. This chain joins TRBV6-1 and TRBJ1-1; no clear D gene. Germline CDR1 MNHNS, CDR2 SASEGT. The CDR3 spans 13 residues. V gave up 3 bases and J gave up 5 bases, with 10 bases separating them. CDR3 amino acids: CASSEAGGTEAFF. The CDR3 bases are TGTGCCAGCAGTGAGGCAGGAGGAACTGAAGCTTTCTTT.

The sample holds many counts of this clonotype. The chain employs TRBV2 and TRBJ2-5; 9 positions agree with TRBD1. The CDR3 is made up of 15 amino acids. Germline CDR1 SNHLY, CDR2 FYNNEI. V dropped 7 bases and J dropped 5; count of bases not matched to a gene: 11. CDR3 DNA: TGTGCCAGCAACAAATTACAGGGGGCACGGGAGACCCAGTACTTC. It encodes CASNKLQGARETQYF.

CDR3 residues: CASSPGTSPNTGELFF. The CDR3 bases are TGTGCCAGCAGTCCCGGGACATCTCCGAACACCGGGGAGCTGTTTTTT. The rearrangement uses TRBV6-2 or TRBV6-3 and TRBJ2-2; the D gene is possibly TRBD1 (6 bases). Germline values: CDR1 MNHEY, CDR2 SVGEGT. This CDR3 region has 16 residues. Trimming cost V 5 bases and J 0 bases, with 13 bases left between them.

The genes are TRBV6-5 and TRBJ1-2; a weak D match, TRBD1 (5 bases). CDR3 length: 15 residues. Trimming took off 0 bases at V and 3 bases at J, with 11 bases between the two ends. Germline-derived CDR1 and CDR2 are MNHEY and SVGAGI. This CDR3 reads CASSYSEPGYYGYTF. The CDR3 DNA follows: TGTGCCAGCAGTTACTCGGAGCCAGGGTACTATGGCTACACCTTC.

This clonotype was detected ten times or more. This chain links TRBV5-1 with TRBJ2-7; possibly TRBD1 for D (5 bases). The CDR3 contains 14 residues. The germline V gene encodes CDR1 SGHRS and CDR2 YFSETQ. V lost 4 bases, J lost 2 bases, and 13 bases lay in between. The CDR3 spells CASSVQVQTYEQYF. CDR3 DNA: TGCGCCAGCAGCGTACAGGTCCAGACCTACGAGCAGTACTTC.

CDR3 nucleotides: TGTGCCTGGAGTGTAGGGCAGACCAATCAGCCCCAGCATTTT. It codes for CAWSVGQTNQPQHF. V usage is TRBV30 and J usage is TRBJ1-5; no clear D gene. Germline V gene data show CDR1 as GTSNPN and CDR2 as SVGIG (reference sequence). Trimming shortened V by 0 bases and J by 3 bases, and 9 bases separated the two germline ends. CDR3 length: 14 residues.

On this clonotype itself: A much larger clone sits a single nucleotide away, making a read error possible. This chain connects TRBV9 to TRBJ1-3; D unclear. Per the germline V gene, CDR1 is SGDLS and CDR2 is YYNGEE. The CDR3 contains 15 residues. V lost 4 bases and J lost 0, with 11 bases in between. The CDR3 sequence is CASSIAPSSGNTIYF. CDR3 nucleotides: TGTGCCAGCAGCATAGCTCCTAGCTCTGGAAACACCATATATTTT.

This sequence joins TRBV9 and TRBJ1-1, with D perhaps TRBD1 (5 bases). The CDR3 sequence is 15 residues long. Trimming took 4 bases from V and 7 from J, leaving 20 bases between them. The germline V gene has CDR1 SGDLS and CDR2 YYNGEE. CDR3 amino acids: CASSPAGLLFSEAFF. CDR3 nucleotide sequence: TGTGCCAGCAGCCCAGCGGGACTCCTCTTCAGTGAAGCTTTCTTT.